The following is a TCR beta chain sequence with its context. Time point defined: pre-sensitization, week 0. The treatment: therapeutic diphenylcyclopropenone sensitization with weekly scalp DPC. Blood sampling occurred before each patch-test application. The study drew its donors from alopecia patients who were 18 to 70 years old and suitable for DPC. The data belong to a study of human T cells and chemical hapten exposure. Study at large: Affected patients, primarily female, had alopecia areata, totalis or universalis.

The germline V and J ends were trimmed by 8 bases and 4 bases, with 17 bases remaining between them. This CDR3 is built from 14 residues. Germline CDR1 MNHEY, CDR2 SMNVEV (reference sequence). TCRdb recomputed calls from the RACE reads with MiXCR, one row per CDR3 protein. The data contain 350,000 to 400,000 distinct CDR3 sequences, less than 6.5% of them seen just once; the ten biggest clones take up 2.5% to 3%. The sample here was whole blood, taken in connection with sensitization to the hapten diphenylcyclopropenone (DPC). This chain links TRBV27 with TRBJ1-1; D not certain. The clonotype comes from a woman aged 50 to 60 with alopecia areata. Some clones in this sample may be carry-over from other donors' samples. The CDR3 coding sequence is TGTGCCAGCCTCCCCTACCCCGCGGGCACTGAAGCTTTCTTT. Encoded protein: CASLPYPAGTEAFF.